Given below is one TCR beta chain in context. These data originate in a study of blood T cell repertoires in COVID-19. Study-level background: COVID-19 samples from acute and convalescent phases originated in the United States, Italy and Spain.

Authors' processing steps: Estimates of nucleated cell counts were drawn from the amplification of reference gene primers. Generated by immunoSEQ multiplex PCR, the TCRdb table keeps only in-frame clones and is missing some. The DNA was the basis for D and trimming; V, J and clone size are from that table. The sample comprises tens of thousands of clones, more than 85% of which are singletons, and roughly 8% rests with the top ten. This clonotype originated in a woman aged 70-85 years with active COVID-19. The sample comprised peripheral blood.

This chain's CDR3 is CASSVDVGTFLRSYEQYF. The CDR3 DNA sequence: TGTGCCAGCAGCGTAGATGTCGGTACCTTTTTGCGCTCCTACGAGCAGTACTTC. J is TRBJ2-7 and V is TRBV9, with no clear D. This CDR3 region has 18 residues. The V and J ends lost 0 bases and 0 bases respectively, with 19 bases between them. Per the germline V gene, CDR1 is SGDLS and CDR2 is YYNGEE.